This T cell receptor beta chain was identified in a study of blood T cell repertoires in COVID-19. Overall study context: T cells, B-cell-depleted T cells, or PBMCs provided the cDNA or gDNA that served as material.

The CDR3 has 13 residues. The ends were cut back, 3 bases at V and 5 bases at J, with 10 bases in the middle. Germline V gives CDR1 KGHSH, CDR2 LQKENI. Produced via immunoSEQ multiplex PCR; TCRdb's table is partial and in-frame only. The sample has 25,000 to 35,000 clones, roughly 90% seen once. The gene calls are TRBV18 and TRBJ1-2, with a tentative D call TRBD1 (5 bases). This sequence originates from a human donor with active COVID-19. The donor label of this sample is uncertain. Sequences were obtained from peripheral blood. The CDR3 reads CASSPGREYGYTF. Written as DNA, the CDR3 is TGTGCCAGCTCACCGGGACGGGAGTATGGCTACACCTTC. The whole variable domain, remainder taken from reference TRBV18 and TRBJ1-2, is NAGVMQNPRHLVRRRGQEARLRCSPMKGHSHVYWYRQLPEEGLKFMVYLQKENIIDESGMPKERFSAEFPKEGPSILRIQQVVRGDSAAYFCASSPGREYGYTFGSGTRLTVV.